The next 10 T cell receptor beta chains were all read from a single sample in a study of blood T cell repertoires in COVID-19. Clones were read by immunoSEQ multiplex PCR, and TCRdb kept only the in-frame ones, dropping some. Of some 250,000 clones in the sample, 70% to 85% were seen once. Sequenced input: peripheral blood. The receptors were sampled from a woman aged 80 or over with acute or convalescent COVID-19.

This clone was found a few times. The CDR3 coding sequence is TGCGCCAGCCCGGGACAGGGGAACTACGAGCAGTACTTC. Translating it yields CASPGQGNYEQYF. The V call is TRBV23-1, the J call TRBJ2-7, with 10 bases identical to TRBD1. TRBV23-1 is assigned to the ORF class and has an uncertain function. The CDR3 is 13 residues long. The junction had 4 bases not matched to a gene; V was cut back by 8 bases and J by 3 bases.

The V call is TRBV7-9, the J call TRBJ2-5, with 8 nucleotides matching TRBD2. The germline V gene encodes CDR1 SEHNR and CDR2 FQNEAQ (reference sequence). J was trimmed by 3 bases and V by 0 bases; bases with no gene match: 15. The CDR3 loop spans 19 amino acids. The CDR3 region has the DNA TGTGCCAGCAGCTTAGCGCTGGGGCTAGCGGGCATACTAGAAGAGACCCAGTACTTC. Translation: CASSLALGLAGILEETQYF.

V is TRBV29-1 and J is TRBJ1-5; D is undetermined. The germline V gene encodes CDR1 SQVTM and CDR2 ANQGSEA. The CDR3 spans 13 residues. Trimming removed 6 bases at V and 4 bases at J, with 13 bases between. The CDR3 region is CSVSSAFNQPQHF. CDR3 nucleotide sequence: TGCAGCGTATCCAGTGCTTTTAATCAGCCCCAGCATTTT. The complete variable domain, with remaining parts taken from reference TRBV29-1 and TRBJ1-5, reads SAVISQKPSRDICQRGTSLTIQCQVDSQVTMMFWYRQQPGQSLTLIATANQGSEATYESGFVIDKFPISRPNLTFSTLTVSNMSPEDSSIYLCSVSSAFNQPQHFGDGTRLSIL.

The V and J genes are TRBV6-5 and TRBJ1-4; 9 positions agree with TRBD1. The V segment lost 6 bases and the J segment 5 bases; nucleotides outside the gene matches: 4. CDR3 length: 14 amino acids. Germline CDR1 MNHEY, CDR2 SVGAGI. In nucleotides, the CDR3 is TGTGCCAGCAGGACAGGGGGAATAAATGAAAAACTGTTTTTT. Translated, it gives CASRTGGINEKLFF.

The genes are TRBV6-6 and TRBJ2-7; 9 positions agree with TRBD2. The ends lost 7 bases at V and 4 bases at J; junction bases unmatched: 8. CDR1 and CDR2 from the germline V gene are MNHNY and SVGAGI (reference sequence). The CDR3 runs 14 residues. As DNA, the CDR3 is TGTGCCAGCACGAGGATAGCGGGAGAATACGAGCAGTACTTC. Protein: CASTRIAGEYEQYF.

This chain links TRBV2 with TRBJ2-1; the match to TRBD2 covers 13 bases. Unmatched junction bases numbered 3, after V lost 3 bases and J lost 7 bases. Germline assignment: CDR1 SNHLY and CDR2 FYNNEI. CDR3 length equals 15 residues. The DNA of the CDR3 is TGTGCCAGCAGTGACAGACTAGCGGGAGGAAATGAGCAGTTCTTC. Translating gives CASSDRLAGGNEQFF.

This chain links TRBV4-2 with TRBJ1-2, with 7 bases identical to TRBD1. V dropped 0 bases and J dropped 8; count of bases not matched to a gene: 9. From germline, CDR1 is LGHNA and CDR2 YNFKEQ. This CDR3 is 15 amino acids long. As DNA, the CDR3 is TGTGCCAGCAGCCAAGATAGGCGGGACAGTTCGGGCTACACCTTC. Its translation: CASSQDRRDSSGYTF.

V is TRBV25-1 and J is TRBJ2-7, with 7 bases that match TRBD1. The germline gives CDR1 MGHDK, CDR2 SYGVNS. The CDR3 length is 16 residues. J gave up 0 bases and V 1 base, and 6 bases lay outside the gene matches. CDR3 in DNA: TGTGCCAGCAGTGAATGGGGACAGCGAAGCTCCTACGAGCAGTACTTC. Protein product: CASSEWGQRSSYEQYF.

J is TRBJ2-5 and V is TRBV6-5; maybe TRBD1 (6 bases). This CDR3 is built from 15 residues. Germline assignment: CDR1 MNHEY and CDR2 SVGAGI. The V end was cut by 6 bases, the J end by 0 bases, with 14 bases between. DNA for the CDR3: TGTGCCAGCAGCGCAACCGGACAGTACCAAGAGACCCAGTACTTC. It translates to CASSATGQYQETQYF.

The chain combines TRBV7-2 with TRBJ1-6, with TRBD1 identical over 10 bases. The CDR3 consists of 14 residues. The ends lost 4 bases at V and 7 bases at J; junction bases unmatched: 1. Looked up from germline, CDR1 is SGHTA and CDR2 is FQGNSA. In DNA form, the CDR3 reads TGTGCCAGCAGCTGGGGACAGGGGAATTCACCCCTCCACTTT. The encoded protein is CASSWGQGNSPLHF.